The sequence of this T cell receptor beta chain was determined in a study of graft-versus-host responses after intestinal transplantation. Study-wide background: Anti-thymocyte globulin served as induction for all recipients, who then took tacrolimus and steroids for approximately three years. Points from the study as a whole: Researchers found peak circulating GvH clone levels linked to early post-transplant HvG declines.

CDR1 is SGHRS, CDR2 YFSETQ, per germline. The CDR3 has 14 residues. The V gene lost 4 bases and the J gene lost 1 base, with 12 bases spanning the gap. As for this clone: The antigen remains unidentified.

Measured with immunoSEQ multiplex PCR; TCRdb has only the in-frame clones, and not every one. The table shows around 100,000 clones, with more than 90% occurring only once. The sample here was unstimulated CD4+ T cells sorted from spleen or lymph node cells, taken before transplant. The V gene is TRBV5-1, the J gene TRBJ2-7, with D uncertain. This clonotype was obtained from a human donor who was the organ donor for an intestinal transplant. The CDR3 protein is CASSLQTPSYEQYF. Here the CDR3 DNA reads TGCGCCAGCAGCCTTCAGACTCCTTCCTACGAGCAGTACTTC.